This T cell receptor beta chain comes out of a study of T cell responses to AZD1222 COVID-19 vaccine. As concerns this clone: Its specificity is not known.

Notes on the study in general: Spike-specific TCR breadth and depth were elevated following two AZD1222 doses.

Clones were sequenced by immunoSEQ multiplex PCR, and TCRdb holds only the in-frame ones, with some missing. This table has around 140,000 clones, over 90% appearing once. Per germline, CDR1 MGHRA and CDR2 YSYEKL. Trimming stripped 1 base from V and 0 bases from J, with 10 bases between. This CDR3 region has 16 residues. The chain uses TRBV4-1 and TRBJ1-3; D gene unclear. The sample consisted of peripheral blood, taken on day 0 of AZD1222 vaccination. This receptor was identified in an adult in good health. The chain's CDR3 is CASSQVRAFSGNTIYF. DNA of the CDR3: TGCGCCAGCAGCCAAGTAAGGGCCTTCTCTGGAAACACCATATATTTT.